This record covers a single T cell receptor beta chain. This sample was included in a study of blood T cell repertoires in COVID-19. Looking at the study overall: Specimens from acute and convalescent COVID-19 originated in the United States, Italy and Spain. T cells, B-cell-depleted T cells, or PBMCs supplied cDNA or gDNA.

Patients in Seattle were enrolled during active infection, then followed longitudinally. The authors' processing: It was from reference gene primer amplification that nucleated cell counts were estimated. Libraries were prepared by immunoSEQ multiplex PCR; TCRdb keeps only in-frame clonotypes and omits some of them. V, J and clone size are those of that table, while D and trimming were read from the DNA. The sample holds about 170,000 clones, around 84% seen once. Trimming at V came to 1 base and at J to 1 base, leaving 3 bases not matched to a gene. The CDR3 has 15 amino acids. The germline V gene has CDR1 SGHRS and CDR2 YFSETQ.

This receptor was taken from a woman aged 65 to 85 with COVID-19, enrolled during active disease. The chain has TRBV5-1 and TRBJ2-3, with 7 bases fitting TRBD1. Specimen: peripheral blood. In DNA form, the CDR3 reads TGCGCCAGCAGCTTGCCTGACAGGGGCACAGATACGCAGTATTTT. This translates into CASSLPDRGTDTQYF.